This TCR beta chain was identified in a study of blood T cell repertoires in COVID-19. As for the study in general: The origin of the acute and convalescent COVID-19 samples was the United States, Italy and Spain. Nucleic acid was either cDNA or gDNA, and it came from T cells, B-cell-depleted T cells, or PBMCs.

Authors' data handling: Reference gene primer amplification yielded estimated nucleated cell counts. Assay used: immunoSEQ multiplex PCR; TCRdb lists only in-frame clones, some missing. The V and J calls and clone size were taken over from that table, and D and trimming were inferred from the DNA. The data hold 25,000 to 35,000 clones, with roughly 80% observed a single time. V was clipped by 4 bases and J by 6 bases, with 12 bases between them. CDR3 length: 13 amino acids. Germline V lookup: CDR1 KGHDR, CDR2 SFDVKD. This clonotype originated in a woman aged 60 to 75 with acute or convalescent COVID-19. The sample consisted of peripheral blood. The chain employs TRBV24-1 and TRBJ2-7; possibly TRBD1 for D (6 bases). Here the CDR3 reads CATSELTGSEQYF. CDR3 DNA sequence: TGTGCCACCAGTGAGTTAACAGGGAGCGAGCAGTACTTC.